The T cell receptor beta chain described here comes from a study of T-cell reconstitution after alpha-beta-depleted transplantation in children. Unique molecular identifiers were used in preparing the TCRbeta library. TCRdb fed the PCR reads into MiXCR, producing one record per CDR3 protein. The profile shows fewer than 700,000 distinct CDR3 sequences, 10% to 15% of them singletons. In its sample, this clonotype was seen a few times. The clonotype was recovered from a male patient under 18 who had a stem cell transplant for acute myeloid leukemia, so the T cells may come from the graft donor. Sequencing was performed on PBMCs, mostly from graft donor cells, taken 360 days after TCRalphabeta/CD19-depleted stem cell transplant.

CDR3 bases: TGTGCCAGCAGCTCCCTAGGTTCAGGTCACACCGGGGAGCTGTTTTTT. Protein product: CASSSLGSGHTGELFF. The rearrangement joins TRBV7-8 to TRBJ2-2; no firm D call. Per the germline V gene, CDR1 is SGHVS and CDR2 is FQNEAQ. The CDR3 sequence is 16 residues long. Trimming took 4 bases from V and 3 from J, leaving 15 bases between them.